This TCR beta chain comes out of a study of T-cell memory formation after mild COVID-19. Study-level information: Most TCR clusters belonged to a single donor. Overall study results and limits: Within pre-infection memory, some responding clones were found, suggesting cross-reactive memory joined.

Germline values: CDR1 MNHEY, CDR2 SVGAGI. Trimming took off 6 bases at V and 4 bases at J, with 17 bases between the two ends. The CDR3 totals 15 residues. TCRdb analysed the 5' RACE reads with MiXCR anew, one entry per CDR3 protein. Of 190,000 or so distinct CDR3 sequences listed, about 10% are singletons. Details on this clonotype: Its antigen is currently unknown.

The V and J genes are TRBV6-5 and TRBJ2-3; D is perhaps TRBD1 or TRBD2 (6 bases each). The sample taken for sequencing was PBMCs or a T cell subset sorted from them (not recorded which). This receptor was taken from a man between 18 and 35 years old who had mild COVID-19 (a few samples of this study predate the infection). Cell type and time point are not known. The CDR3 loop reads CASRPGVGGPDTQYF. Here the CDR3 DNA reads TGTGCCAGCAGGCCGGGCGTGGGGGGCCCAGATACGCAGTATTTT.